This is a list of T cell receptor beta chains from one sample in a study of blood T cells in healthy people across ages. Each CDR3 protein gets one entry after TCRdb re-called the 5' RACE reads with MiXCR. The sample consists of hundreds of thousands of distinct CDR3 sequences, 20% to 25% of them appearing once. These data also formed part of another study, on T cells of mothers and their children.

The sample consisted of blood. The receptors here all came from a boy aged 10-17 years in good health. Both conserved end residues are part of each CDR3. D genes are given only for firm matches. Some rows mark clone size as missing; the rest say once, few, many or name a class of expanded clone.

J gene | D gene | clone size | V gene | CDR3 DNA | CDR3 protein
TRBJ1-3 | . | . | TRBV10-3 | TGTGCCATCAGTGAGTTGTCAGATCGGGAAAACACCATATATTTT | CAISELSDRENTIYF
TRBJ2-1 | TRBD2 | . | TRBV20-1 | TGCAGTGCTAGTCCTTTAGCGGGAGGTAGCAATGAGCAGTTCTTC | CSASPLAGGSNEQFF
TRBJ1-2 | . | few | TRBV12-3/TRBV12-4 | TGTGCCAGCAGTTTTGGCCCAGAAAACTATGGCTACACCTTC | CASSFGPENYGYTF
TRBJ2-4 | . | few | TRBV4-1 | TGCGCCAGCAGCCAAGTGGGGCACATTCAGTACTTC | CASSQVGHIQYF
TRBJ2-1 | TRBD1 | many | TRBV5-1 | TGCGCCAGCAGCTACTCGGGACAGGGGTACAATGAGCAGTTCTTC | CASSYSGQGYNEQFF
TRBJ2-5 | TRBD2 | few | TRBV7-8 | TGTGCCAGCAGCTTAGCGTTGGGACTAGCAGACAAAGAGACCCAGTACTTC | CASSLALGLADKETQYF
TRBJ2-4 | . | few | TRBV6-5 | TGTGCCAGCAGCCGGTCGTGGGGGGAGTCTTCCAAAAACATTCAGTACTTC | CASSRSWGESSKNIQYF
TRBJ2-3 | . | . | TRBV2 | TGTGCCAGCGGCCTTTTCACAGATACGCAGTATTTT | CASGLFTDTQYF
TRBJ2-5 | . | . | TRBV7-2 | TGTGCCAGCAGCTTTGGCGTCAAGGATTCGTGGCGCCAAGAGACCCAGTACTTC | CASSFGVKDSWRQETQYF
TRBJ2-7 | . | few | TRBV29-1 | TGCACCGTCCGGGCGGTGCAACCCTACGAGCAGTACTTC | CTVRAVQPYEQYF
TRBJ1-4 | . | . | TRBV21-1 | TGTGCCAGCATTCGTATAACTAATGAAAAACTGTTTTTT | CASIRITNEKLFF
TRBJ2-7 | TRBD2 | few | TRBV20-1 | TGCAGTGCTGCCACTAGCGGTCCCTACGAGCAGTACTTC | CSAATSGPYEQYF
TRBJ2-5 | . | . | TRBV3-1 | TGTGCCAGCAGCCGCGGGGGACAAGCCGAAGAGACCCAGTACTTC | CASSRGGQAEETQYF
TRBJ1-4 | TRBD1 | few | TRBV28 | TGTGCCAGCAGTCCGATAACAGGGGGCTACGAGCGGGGATATAATGAAAAACTGTTTTTT | CASSPITGGYERGYNEKLFF
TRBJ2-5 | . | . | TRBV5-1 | TGCGCCAGCAGCTTGACAGGAGGAGTTCAAGAGACCCAGTACTTC | CASSLTGGVQETQYF
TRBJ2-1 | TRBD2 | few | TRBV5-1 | TGCGCCAGCAGCTTAAGGCGGGGGGGGGCCAATGAGCAGTTCTTC | CASSLRRGGANEQFF
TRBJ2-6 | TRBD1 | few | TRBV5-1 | TGCGCCAGACAGGGGCAGGGGAAATCCTCTGGGGCCAACGTCCTGACTTTC | CARQGQGKSSGANVLTF
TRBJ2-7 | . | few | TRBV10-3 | TGTGCCATCAGTGAATACAGGGAATACGAGCAGTACTTC | CAISEYREYEQYF
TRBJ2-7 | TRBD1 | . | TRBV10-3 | TGTGCCATCAGTGGTGACAGGGGGCTGAACGAGCAGTACTTC | CAISGDRGLNEQYF
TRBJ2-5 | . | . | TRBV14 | TGTGCCAGCAGCCAAACGGGTTACCGAGAGACCCAGTACTTC | CASSQTGYRETQYF
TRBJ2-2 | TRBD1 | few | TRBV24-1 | TGTGCCACCAGGTCTCACGGGACAGAGAACACCGGGGAGCTGTTTTTT | CATRSHGTENTGELFF
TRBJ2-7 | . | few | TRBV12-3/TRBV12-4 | TGTGCCAGCCGGCATGGGAGCTCCTACGAGCAGTACTTC | CASRHGSSYEQYF
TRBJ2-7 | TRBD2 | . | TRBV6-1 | TGTGCCAGCAGTAAGGGGACTAGCTACTACGAGCAGTACTTC | CASSKGTSYYEQYF